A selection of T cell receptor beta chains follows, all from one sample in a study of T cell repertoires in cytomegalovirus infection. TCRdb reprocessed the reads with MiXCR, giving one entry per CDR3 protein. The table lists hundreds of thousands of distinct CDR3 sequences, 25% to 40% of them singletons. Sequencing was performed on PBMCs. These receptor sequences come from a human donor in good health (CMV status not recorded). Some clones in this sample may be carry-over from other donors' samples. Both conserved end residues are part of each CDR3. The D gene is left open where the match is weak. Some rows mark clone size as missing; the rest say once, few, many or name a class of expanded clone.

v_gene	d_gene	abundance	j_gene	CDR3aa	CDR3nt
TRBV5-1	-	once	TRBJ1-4	CASSYAGEHEKLFF	TGCGCCAGCAGCTACGCAGGGGAGCATGAAAAACTGTTTTTT
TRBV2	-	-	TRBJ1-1	CASSTGTTEAFF	TGTGCCAGCAGTACAGGGACCACTGAAGCTTTCTTT
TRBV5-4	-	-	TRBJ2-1	CASSLVSTEGEQFF	TGTGCCAGCAGCTTGGTTTCTACCGAGGGTGAGCAGTTCTTC
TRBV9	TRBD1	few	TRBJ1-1	CASSPHLGGQGMKTEAFF	TGTGCCAGCAGCCCCCACCTAGGCGGACAGGGGATGAAGACTGAAGCTTTCTTT
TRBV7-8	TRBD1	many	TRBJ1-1	CASSIRTGVNTEAFF	TGTGCCAGCAGCATCCGGACAGGGGTGAACACTGAAGCTTTCTTT
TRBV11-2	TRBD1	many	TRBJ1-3	CASSPRDRLPIYF	TGTGCCAGCAGCCCAAGGGACAGGCTACCAATATATTTT
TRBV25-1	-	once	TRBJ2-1	CASCSLGNEQFF	TGTGCCAGCTGTAGCTTAGGCAATGAGCAGTTCTTC
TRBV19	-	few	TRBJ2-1	CASSIVLWGGPGRGNEQFF	TGTGCCAGTAGTATCGTTCTATGGGGGGGGCCAGGGAGGGGCAATGAGCAGTTCTTC
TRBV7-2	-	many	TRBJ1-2	CASSLDGYGYTF	TGTGCCAGCAGCCTGGACGGCTATGGCTACACCTTC
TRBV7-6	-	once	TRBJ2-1	CASSLGGLPSRF	TGTGCCAGCAGCTTAGGAGGACTACCGTCCCGCTTC
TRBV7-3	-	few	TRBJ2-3	CASSSGAGADTQYF	TGTGCCAGCAGCTCCGGGGCAGGTGCAGATACGCAGTATTTT
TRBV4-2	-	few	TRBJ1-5	CASSRTVDQPQHF	TGTGCCAGCAGCCGGACAGTTGATCAGCCCCAGCATTTT
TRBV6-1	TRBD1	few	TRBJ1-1	CASSERRDRGTEAFF	TGTGCCAGCAGTGAACGGCGGGACAGGGGTACTGAAGCTTTCTTT
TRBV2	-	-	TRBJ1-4	CASRRDGINEKLFF	TGTGCCAGCAGAAGAGACGGGATAAATGAAAAACTGTTTTTT
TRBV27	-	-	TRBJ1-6	CASSLNSAHNSPLHF	TGTGCCAGCAGTTTAAATTCAGCCCATAATTCACCCCTCCACTTT
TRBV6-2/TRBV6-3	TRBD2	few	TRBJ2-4	CASSRTSGGSLAKNIQYF	TGTGCCAGCAGTCGCACCTCGGGGGGGTCCTTAGCCAAAAACATTCAGTACTTC
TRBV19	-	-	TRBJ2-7	CASSTQGYEQYF	TGTGCCAGTAGCACCCAGGGCTACGAGCAGTACTTC
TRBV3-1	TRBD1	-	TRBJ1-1	CASSPATGSGTEAFF	TGTGCCAGCAGCCCCGCGACAGGGAGCGGAACTGAAGCTTTCTTT
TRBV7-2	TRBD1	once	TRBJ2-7	CASSDAGGEQCF	TGTGCCAGCAGCGACGCAGGGGGCGAGCAGTGCTTC
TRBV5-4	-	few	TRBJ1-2	CASHDRRGALNYGYTF	TGTGCCAGCCACGACAGGCGGGGGGCGCTGAACTATGGCTACACCTTC
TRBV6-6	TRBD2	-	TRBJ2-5	CASSNSGGNQETQYF	TGTGCCAGCAGTAATAGCGGGGGGAACCAAGAGACCCAGTACTTC
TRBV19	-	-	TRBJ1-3	CASSNPGNTIYF	TGTGCCAGTAGTAACCCTGGAAACACCATATATTTT
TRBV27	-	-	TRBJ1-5	CASSLGAPRNQPQHF	TGTGCCAGCAGTTTAGGGGCGCCCAGAAATCAGCCCCAGCATTTT
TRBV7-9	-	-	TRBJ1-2	CASSSAQNPNYGYTF	TGTGCCAGCAGCTCCGCCCAGAACCCTAACTATGGCTACACCTTC
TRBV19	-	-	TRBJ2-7	CASSIVGVSYEQYF	TGTGCCAGTAGTATTGTTGGGGTTTCCTACGAGCAGTACTTC
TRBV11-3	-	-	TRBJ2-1	CASSFTMSSYNEQFF	TGTGCCAGCAGCTTCACAATGAGCTCCTACAATGAGCAGTTCTTC
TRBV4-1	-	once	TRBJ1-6	CASSQDSAALHF	TGCGCCAGCAGCCAAGACTCGGCAGCCCTCCACTTT
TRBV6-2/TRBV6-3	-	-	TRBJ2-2	CASSQGGPTGELFF	TGTGCCAGCAGTCAGGGGGGGCCGACCGGGGAGCTGTTTTTT
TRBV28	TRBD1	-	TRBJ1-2	CASRGTGLGYTF	TGTGCCAGCAGGGGGACAGGGTTAGGCTACACCTTC
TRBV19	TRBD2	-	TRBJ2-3	CASSPKTSGGADTQYF	TGTGCCAGTAGTCCCAAGACTAGCGGGGGCGCAGATACGCAGTATTTT
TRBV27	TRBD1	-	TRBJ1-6	CASSFSAGGDGSYNSPLHF	TGTGCCAGCAGTTTCTCGGCAGGGGGAGATGGGTCCTATAATTCACCCCTCCACTTT
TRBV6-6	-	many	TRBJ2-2	CASSYGVGELFF	TGTGCCAGCAGTTACGGAGTCGGGGAGCTGTTTTTT
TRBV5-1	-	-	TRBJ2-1	CASSLPRGSEQFF	TGCGCCAGCAGCTTGCCTCGAGGTAGTGAGCAGTTCTTC
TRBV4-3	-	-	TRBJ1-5	CASSQDRVGPQHF	TGCGCCAGCAGCCAAGATCGGGTTGGGCCCCAGCATTTT
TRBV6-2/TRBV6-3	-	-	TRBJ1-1	CASNGGVVGTEAFF	TGTGCCAGCAACGGGGGAGTAGTGGGCACTGAAGCTTTCTTT
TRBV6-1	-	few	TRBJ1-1	CASSEAQNGLRTEAFF	TGTGCCAGCAGTGAAGCGCAGAACGGATTGAGGACTGAAGCTTTCTTT